This T cell receptor (beta chain) comes out of a study of blood T cell repertoires in COVID-19. Per the authors' pipeline: Quantification of nucleated cells was approximated via reference gene primer amplification. Assay: immunoSEQ multiplex PCR; the TCRdb copy retains only in-frame clones and omits some. The V and J calls and clone size were taken over from that table, and D and trimming were inferred from the DNA. Of fewer than 300,000 clones listed, around 90% were seen once; the top ten hold roughly 1.1%. This clone came up once. The receptor comes from a woman aged 25 to 39 who had recovered from COVID-19. The sample comprised PBMCs or T cells enriched from blood (not recorded which).

The CDR3 protein is CASSLGNGNQPQHF. CDR3 coding DNA: TGTGCCAGCAGCTTAGGTAATGGCAATCAGCCCCAGCATTTT. This chain uses TRBV7-9 with TRBJ1-5; no clear D. The germline V and J ends were trimmed by 1 base and 2 bases, with 6 bases remaining between them. Germline V gene sequence: CDR1 SEHNR, CDR2 FQNEAQ (reference sequence). The CDR3 sequence is 14 residues long.